This T cell receptor (beta chain) was sequenced in a study of blood T cell repertoires in COVID-19. Study information: COVID-19 samples collected from the United States, Italy and Spain covered acute and convalescent phases. T cells, B-cell-depleted T cells, or PBMCs supplied cDNA or gDNA.

The sample holds one count of this clone. In the original analysis: The assay estimated nucleated cells by amplifying reference gene primers. The method was immunoSEQ multiplex PCR; TCRdb's version includes in-frame clones alone and lacks a portion of them. V and J calls plus clone size are reproduced from that table; the DNA served to infer D and trimming. The top ten clones hold less than 3% of a sample with roughly 13,000 clones, 85% to 90% of them seen once. There are 15 residues in the CDR3. The V end was cut by 3 bases, the J end by 0 bases, with 11 bases between. In germline, CDR1 is SQVTM, CDR2 ANQGSEA.

The source material was peripheral blood. The chain combines TRBV29-1 with TRBJ2-2, with D possibly being TRBD2 (7 bases). The TCR originated in a human donor in a cohort sampled during active COVID-19. The CDR3 reads CSVDGGGPNTGELFF. The CDR3 DNA reads as TGCAGCGTTGATGGGGGGGGGCCGAACACCGGGGAGCTGTTTTTT.